This entry lists 22 T cell receptor beta chains sequenced from one sample in a study of blood T cell repertoires in COVID-19. The data were produced by immunoSEQ multiplex PCR, yet TCRdb's version contains in-frame clones alone and is incomplete. Among approximately 380,000 clones listed, approximately 81% were seen once. The sample taken for sequencing was peripheral blood. The receptors shown here come from a woman under 30 with acute or convalescent COVID-19.

V and J are TRBV19 and TRBJ1-5, with D hard to call. In germline, CDR1 is LNHDA, CDR2 SQIVND (reference sequence). The CDR3 is made up of 14 amino acids. Trimming pared 3 bases from V and 3 bases from J, leaving 9 bases between. The CDR3 bases are TGTGCCAGTAGTATCCTGACACACAATCAGCCCCAGCATTTT. It codes for CASSILTHNQPQHF.

The chain links TRBV19 to TRBJ1-6; perhaps TRBD1 as D (6 bases). Trimming stripped 5 bases from V and 13 bases from J, with 15 bases between. Germline assignment: CDR1 LNHDA and CDR2 SQIVND (reference sequence). The CDR3 length is 13 residues. The CDR3 DNA reads TGTGCCAGTAGTGGGGGGGCTGAGCTTCCCCTCCACTTT. Protein sequence: CASSGGAELPLHF.

The chain recombines TRBV6-5 with TRBJ2-1; TRBD1 is a possible D gene (5 bases). Germline CDR1 is MNHEY and CDR2 is SVGAGI. The CDR3 spans 15 residues. Trimming took 6 bases from V and 0 from J, leaving 12 bases between them. The CDR3 DNA reads as TGTGCCAGCAGCAGCGCAGGGTTCTCCTACAATGAGCAGTTCTTC. Translating gives CASSSAGFSYNEQFF.

Of note for this clone: The germline gene is not matched at one end of the junction; a read error may be the cause. The chain links TRBV5-6 to TRBJ2-7, with 10 bases that match TRBD2. In germline, CDR1 is SGHDT, CDR2 YYEEEE. This CDR3 is built from 16 residues. Here the CDR3 reads CASSGTSGRASNEQYF. CDR3 sequence (DNA): TGTGCCAGCAGCGGAACGAGCGGGAGGGCCTCCAACGAGCAGTACTTC. Based on the CDR3 plus reference TRBV5-6 and TRBJ2-7, the full variable domain is DAGVTQSPTHLIKTRGQQVTLRCSPKSGHDTVSWYQQALGQGPQFIFQYYEEEERQRGNFPDRFSGHQFPNYSSELNVNALLLGDSALYLCASSGTSGRASNEQYFGPGTRLTVT.

This chain connects TRBV12-3 or TRBV12-4 to TRBJ1-2; 7 bases line up with TRBD1. The CDR3 covers 12 residues. V dropped 7 bases and J dropped 8; count of bases not matched to a gene: 7. The CDR3 loop is CASTPDRSGYTF. Written as DNA, the CDR3 is TGTGCCAGCACCCCGGACAGGAGCGGCTACACCTTC.

The sample holds a few counts of this clone. V gene TRBV5-1 combines with J gene TRBJ1-4, with D uncertain. Looked up from germline, CDR1 is SGHRS and CDR2 is YFSETQ. This CDR3 is 14 amino acids long. V lost 0 bases, J lost 5 bases, and 8 bases lay in between. CDR3 in DNA: TGCGCCAGCAGCTTGGACAGTCCAAATGAAAAACTGTTTTTT. Translation gives CASSLDSPNEKLFF.

The V and J genes are TRBV5-1 and TRBJ1-3; the D is unclear. Trimming pared 2 bases from V and 0 bases from J, leaving 12 bases between. Per the germline V gene, CDR1 is SGHRS and CDR2 is YFSETQ. This CDR3 has 16 residues. DNA of the CDR3: TGCGCCAGCAGCTTAGACACCCCGAGCTCTGGAAACACCATATATTTT. Translating gives CASSLDTPSSGNTIYF.

This rearrangement joins TRBV4-2 to TRBJ2-7; possibly TRBD2 for D (5 bases). CDR1 LGHNA and CDR2 YNFKEQ come from the germline V gene. This CDR3 comprises 16 residues. With 0 bases removed from V and 0 bases from J, the gap between germline ends came to 12 bases. Here the CDR3 reads CASSQDARTDSYEQYF. The CDR3, as DNA: TGTGCCAGCAGCCAAGATGCGAGGACTGACTCCTACGAGCAGTACTTC.

Written as DNA, the CDR3 is TGTGCCAGCATGACAGGCAACACTGAAGCTTTCTTT. Its protein product is CASMTGNTEAFF. This sequence joins TRBV6-5 and TRBJ1-1; TRBD1 is a possible D gene (6 bases). In germline, CDR1 is MNHEY, CDR2 SVGAGI. V lost 7 bases and J lost 2, with 8 bases in between. This CDR3 is built from 12 residues.

This clone was picked up one time. The chain links TRBV7-8 to TRBJ1-5, with no clear D. CDR3 length: 12 residues. V lost 0 bases and J 6 bases, leaving 3 bases between the germline ends. From germline, CDR1 is SGHVS and CDR2 FQNEAQ. The DNA of the CDR3 is TGTGCCAGCAGCTTAGCGAGTCAGCCCCAGCATTTT. This translates into CASSLASQPQHF.

This chain links TRBV6-2 or TRBV6-3 with TRBJ1-4; the D gene is possibly TRBD1 (6 bases). CDR1 is MNHEY, CDR2 SVGEGT, per germline. V was cut by 2 bases and J by 5 bases, with 30 bases left in between. The CDR3 runs to 21 residues. CDR3 in DNA: TGTGCCAGCAGTTACCACGTCTCAGTAGTGACAGGCAACCGACTAAATGAAAAACTGTTTTTT. It translates to CASSYHVSVVTGNRLNEKLFF.

V gene TRBV6-5 combines with J gene TRBJ1-4; 9 bases match TRBD1. The V gene's germline CDR1 is MNHEY and CDR2 SVGAGI. The CDR3 runs to 13 residues. Trimming cost V 8 bases and J 8 bases; bases outside gene matches: 6. DNA of the CDR3: TGTGCCAGCCTCGACAGGGGGGGCGAAAAACTGTTTTTT. This sequence encodes CASLDRGGEKLFF.

V is TRBV21-1 and J is TRBJ1-2; the table's D gene call, TRBD1, was not cross checked with the DNA. TRBV21-1 is a known pseudogene. The CDR3 sequence is 14 residues long. The CDR3 bases are TGTGCCAGCAGCCCGGGACAGATAAACTATGGCTACACCTTC. It specifies CASSPGQINYGYTF.

V usage is TRBV19 and J usage is TRBJ1-6; D is unclear. The CDR3 length is 13 residues. Trimming took 7 bases from V and 10 from J, leaving 14 bases between them. Germline values: CDR1 LNHDA, CDR2 SQIVND (reference sequence). The CDR3 nucleotides read TGTGCCAGTACATCCTCCGTCAGGTCACCCCTCCACTTT. The encoded protein is CASTSSVRSPLHF.

The rearrangement links TRBV7-6 to TRBJ2-7, with 10 bases matching TRBD1. V lost 4 bases, J lost 5 bases, and 8 bases stayed unmatched. Germline assignment: CDR1 SGHVS and CDR2 FNYEAQ. This CDR3 contains 15 residues. The CDR3 protein is CASSSYSGTGDEQYF. CDR3 bases: TGTGCCAGCAGCTCCTATAGCGGGACAGGGGACGAGCAGTACTTC.

The sample holds a few counts of this clone. V and J are TRBV1 and TRBJ2-7; the DNA was not used to check the table's D call, TRBD2. TRBV1 is a listed pseudogene. The CDR3 has 15 residues. Here the CDR3 DNA reads TGCACCAGCAGCCAGAAGGAGGCCACCCCCTACGAGCAGTACTTC. Encoded protein: CTSSQKEATPYEQYF.

The rearrangement joins TRBV19 to TRBJ1-5; D is possibly TRBD1 (6 bases). The V gene's germline CDR1 is LNHDA and CDR2 SQIVND (reference sequence). V was pared by 2 bases and J by 0 bases, with 8 bases between. The CDR3 extends over 15 amino acids. In DNA, the CDR3 is TGTGCCAGTAGTATACAGGGACATAGCAATCAGCCCCAGCATTTT. It translates to CASSIQGHSNQPQHF.

The V and J genes are TRBV18 and TRBJ2-7; TRBD1 aligns across 8 bases. The V gene end was trimmed by 3 bases and the J gene end by 9 bases; junction bases not matched to a gene: 13. This CDR3 has 15 amino acids. Per the germline V gene, CDR1 is KGHSH and CDR2 is LQKENI. CDR3 sequence: CASSPTRDRRIGQYF. CDR3 coding DNA: TGTGCCAGCTCACCTACCCGGGACAGGCGTATAGGGCAGTACTTC.

This clone has more than one count but fewer than ten. The chain links TRBV7-8 to TRBJ2-7, with D maybe TRBD1 (6 bases). Germline V gene sequence: CDR1 SGHVS, CDR2 FQNEAQ. The V and J ends lost 5 bases and 7 bases respectively, with 9 bases between them. The CDR3 length is 11 residues. This chain's CDR3 is CASSQQGEQYF. The CDR3 nucleotides are TGTGCCAGCAGCCAGCAGGGGGAGCAGTACTTC.

The CDR3 sequence is CASRRTSGGPGDTQYF. In DNA, the CDR3 is TGTGCCAGCAGGAGGACTAGCGGGGGGCCTGGAGATACGCAGTATTTT. The chain is built from TRBV2 and TRBJ2-3; 14 nucleotides match TRBD2. The V and J ends lost 6 bases and 5 bases, in that order; junction bases with no gene match: 7. This CDR3 spans 16 amino acids. Per germline, CDR1 SNHLY and CDR2 FYNNEI.

The chain uses TRBV29-1 and TRBJ1-6, with D perhaps matching TRBD1 (5 bases). The CDR3 length is 14 residues. Germline CDR1 reads SQVTM; CDR2 reads ANQGSEA. The CDR3: CAGGAGLYNSPLHF. The CDR3 DNA reads TGCGCGGGGGGTGCAGGGTTGTATAATTCACCCCTCCACTTT.

This clone was detected once. V and J are TRBV15 and TRBJ1-1, with TRBD1 identical over 8 bases. The CDR3 consists of 16 residues. CDR1 is LNHNV and CDR2 is YYDKDF in the germline V gene (reference sequence). With 1 base clipped from V and 1 base from J, the junction kept 5 bases outside the gene matches. The CDR3 DNA reads as TGTGCCACCAGCAGAGGGGGGACAGGAAGGAACACTGAAGCTTTCTTT. Amino acids: CATSRGGTGRNTEAFF.